Reported below is one TCR beta chain. No antigen is known for it. Assay: immunoSEQ multiplex PCR; the TCRdb copy retains only in-frame clones and omits some. In the table there are about 99,000 clones, 87% of which are singletons. This sample was included in a study of T cell responses to AZD1222 COVID-19 vaccine. The CDR3 is 12 amino acids. From germline, CDR1 is LNHNV and CDR2 YYDKDF (reference sequence). V shed 11 bases, J shed 2 bases, and the junction held 3 bases outside the gene matches. Study outcomes and limitations: Researchers report vaccine-associated CD4 TCRs spanning spike, with dominance at 160-218 and 743-854. The donor cohort was predominantly white British with a female majority, and clonal diversity may have been underestimated. Following two doses of AZD1222, Spike-specific TCR breadth and depth rose. Baseline seropositivity occurred in only a handful of AZD1222 recipients.

The chain has TRBV15 and TRBJ2-1; TRBD2 matches at 7 bases. This TCR came from an adult in good health. The starting material was peripheral blood, obtained on day 0 of AZD1222 vaccination. The CDR3 here is CALGGAYNEQFF. CDR3 bases: TGTGCCTTGGGAGGGGCCTACAATGAGCAGTTCTTC. Supplemented by reference TRBV15 and TRBJ2-1, the full variable domain reads DAMVIQNPRYQVTQFGKPVTLSCSQTLNHNVMYWYQQKSSQAPKLLFHYYDKDFNNEADTPDNFQSRRPNTSFCFLDIRSPGLGDTAMYLCALGGAYNEQFFGPGTRLTVL.